The entry that follows covers one T cell receptor (beta chain) sequence. This sample is part of a study of T cell responses to AZD1222 COVID-19 vaccine. Here immunoSEQ multiplex PCR was the method, and the copy in TCRdb shows in-frame clones only, minus some. The top ten hold roughly 8% of the sample, which has about 99,000 clones, 80% to 95% seen once. The receptor's source is an adult who received the AZD1222 COVID-19 vaccine. This specimen was peripheral blood, taken 28 days after the second AZD1222 dose.

CDR3 coding DNA: TGTGCCTGGAGTCCGGCCGGGGCAGGGGAGGATACGCAGTATTTT. Translating gives CAWSPAGAGEDTQYF. The chain joins TRBV30 to TRBJ2-3; TRBD1 might be the D (6 bases). The V gene lost 2 bases and the J gene lost 6 bases, with 18 bases spanning the gap. Germline V gene sequence: CDR1 GTSNPN, CDR2 SVGIG (reference sequence). This CDR3 is 15 amino acids long.